These 30 T cell receptor beta chains share one sample of origin, sequenced in a study of CD8+ T cells in alopecia areata. The authors extracted RNA and reverse transcribed it into cDNA as the sequencing template. Clones were read by immunoSEQ multiplex PCR, and TCRdb kept only the in-frame ones, dropping some. This table holds nearly 200,000 clones, roughly 60% found once. As for treatment: oral pan-JAK inhibitor, 5-10 mg twice daily. The source was CD4+ T cells sorted from blood, collected at week 24, from a patient treated with tofacitinib. These receptors were collected from a human donor with alopecia areata.

Only one count was recorded for this clone. The rearrangement links TRBV4-2 to TRBJ2-7; 9 bases map to TRBD2. CDR1 is LGHNA, CDR2 YNFKEQ, per germline. The CDR3 covers 15 residues. After removal of 1 base from V and 2 bases from J, the junction contained 3 bases not matched to a gene. CDR3 sequence: CASSQGAGGPYEQYF. As DNA, the CDR3 is TGTGCCAGCAGCCAAGGGGCGGGGGGGCCCTACGAGCAGTACTTC.

The chain employs TRBV29-1 and TRBJ2-2; 14 bases align to TRBD2. From germline, CDR1 is SQVTM and CDR2 ANQGSEA. The CDR3 has 17 residues. J was trimmed by 4 bases and V by 7 bases; bases with no gene match: 11. CDR3 region: CSARTSGGIPGTGELFF. The CDR3 DNA reads TGCAGCGCCCGGACTAGCGGGGGGATCCCGGGCACCGGGGAGCTGTTTTTT.

This clone was observed a single time. The chain is built from TRBV5-1 and TRBJ2-5; 9 bases line up with TRBD2. The germline gives CDR1 SGHRS, CDR2 YFSETQ. This CDR3 contains 14 residues. V shed 4 bases, J shed 5 bases, and the junction held 6 bases outside the gene matches. The CDR3 reads CASSAGLALETQYF. The CDR3 bases are TGCGCCAGCAGCGCGGGACTAGCTTTGGAGACCCAGTACTTC.

This clone has just a few counts. The chain couples TRBV10-3 to TRBJ1-1; D is uncertain. Trimming removed 6 bases from V and 0 bases from J, with 11 bases in between. Germline V gene data show CDR1 as ENHRY and CDR2 as SYGVKD. CDR3 length: 14 amino acids. The CDR3 nucleotides are TGTGCCATCAGAGACGCCGGGGTGAACACTGAAGCTTTCTTT. Residues: CAIRDAGVNTEAFF.

This clone has a single count. This rearrangement joins TRBV29-1 to TRBJ1-5; 9 bases agree with TRBD1. The V segment lost 6 bases and the J segment 4 bases; nucleotides outside the gene matches: 4. Germline V gives CDR1 SQVTM, CDR2 ANQGSEA. This CDR3 is built from 13 residues. CDR3 bases: TGCAGCGTAGGAGGACAGGGGAATCAGCCCCAGCATTTT. Translation: CSVGGQGNQPQHF.

V is TRBV30 and J is TRBJ2-1; 11 bases align to TRBD2. V was pared by 5 bases and J by 5 bases, with 8 bases of the junction left unmatched. Germline V CDR1 and CDR2: GTSNPN, SVGIG (reference sequence). This CDR3 comprises 15 residues. CDR3 residues: CAWLAGGHADNEQFF. DNA for the CDR3: TGTGCCTGGCTAGCGGGAGGCCATGCCGACAATGAGCAGTTCTTC. The full variable domain, its missing parts supplied by reference TRBV30 and TRBJ2-1, is SQTIHQWPATLVQPVGSPLSLECTVEGTSNPNLYWYRQAAGRGLQLLFYSVGIGQISSEVPQNLSASRPQDRQFILSSKKLLLSDSGFYLCAWLAGGHADNEQFFGPGTRLTVL.

CDR3 nucleotide sequence: TGCAGCGTTGGGAGCTCCTACAATGAGCAGTTCTTC. Amino acid sequence: CSVGSSYNEQFF. The rearrangement uses TRBV29-1 and TRBJ2-1, with D unclear. The V gene's germline CDR1 is SQVTM and CDR2 ANQGSEA. Trimming stripped 4 bases from V and 0 bases from J, with 4 bases between. CDR3 length equals 12 residues.

The chain couples TRBV5-6 to TRBJ2-1, with D hard to call. V lost 1 base and J lost 9, with 8 bases in between. The CDR3 length is 12 residues. Looked up from germline, CDR1 is SGHDT and CDR2 is YYEEEE. In DNA form, the CDR3 reads TGTGCCAGCAGCTTGCTGGTGGGTGAGCAGTTCTTC. Protein sequence: CASSLLVGEQFF. The variable domain in full, completed from reference TRBV5-6 and TRBJ2-1, reads DAGVTQSPTHLIKTRGQQVTLRCSPKSGHDTVSWYQQALGQGPQFIFQYYEEEERQRGNFPDRFSGHQFPNYSSELNVNALLLGDSALYLCASSLLVGEQFFGPGTRLTVL.

This clone was seen a handful of times. CDR3 in amino acids: CASSQDIGVDEQYF. The CDR3 DNA reads TGCGCCAGCAGCCAAGATATAGGAGTCGACGAGCAGTACTTC. The rearrangement joins TRBV4-3 to TRBJ2-7; D gene unclear. CDR1 is LGHNA and CDR2 is YSLEER in the germline V gene. Deletions cut 0 bases from V and 5 bases from J, with 11 bases between. CDR3 length equals 14 residues.

The chain has TRBV7-2 and TRBJ1-2, with D tentatively TRBD1 (6 bases). The V end was cut by 5 bases, the J end by 4 bases, with 17 bases between. The CDR3 extends over 15 amino acids. From germline, CDR1 is SGHTA and CDR2 FQGNSA. CDR3 nucleotide sequence: TGTGCCAGCAGCCCCTCCACAGGGATCGGCTATGGCTACACCTTC. It specifies CASSPSTGIGYGYTF. Combining the CDR3 with reference TRBV7-2 and TRBJ1-2 gives the whole variable domain GAGVSQSPSNKVTEKGKDVELRCDPISGHTALYWYRQSLGQGLEFLIYFQGNSAPDKSGLPSDRFSAERTGGSVSTLTIQRTQQEDSAVYLCASSPSTGIGYGYTFGSGTRLTVV.

Only a few counts were recorded for this clone. The rearrangement joins TRBV7-2 to TRBJ1-1, with 12 bases fitting TRBD1. With V trimmed by 1 base and J by 11 bases, 5 bases remained unmatched. Germline assignment: CDR1 SGHTA and CDR2 FQGNSA. The CDR3 length is 14 residues. CDR3 amino acids: CASSLGGTGGVAFF. The DNA of the CDR3 is TGTGCCAGCAGCTTAGGGGGGACAGGGGGCGTCGCTTTCTTT.

J is TRBJ1-1 and V is TRBV4-1, with a weak D call TRBD1 (6 bases). This CDR3 comprises 14 residues. Deletions cut 0 bases from V and 4 bases from J, with 9 bases between. CDR1 is MGHRA, CDR2 YSYEKL, per germline. As DNA, the CDR3 is TGCGCCAGCAGCCAAGATTGGGGGGCCACTGAAGCTTTCTTT. Translated, it gives CASSQDWGATEAFF.

The chain links TRBV25-1 to TRBJ1-1, with D possibly TRBD1 on 5 matching bases. Per the germline V gene, CDR1 is MGHDK and CDR2 is SYGVNS. V was cut by 1 base and J by 4 bases, with 13 bases left in between. The CDR3 totals 15 residues. CDR3 sequence (DNA): TGTGCCAGCAGTGAATCCCGGGTTGGGGGCACTGAAGCTTTCTTT. Its protein product is CASSESRVGGTEAFF.

The chain recombines TRBV29-1 with TRBJ1-5; D is undetermined. The germline V gene encodes CDR1 SQVTM and CDR2 ANQGSEA. The CDR3 is 14 amino acids. Trimming left V 4 bases short and J 3 bases short, with 13 bases between. The CDR3 protein is CSVVPGGPNQPQHF. The CDR3 DNA reads TGCAGCGTTGTGCCAGGCGGTCCCAATCAGCCCCAGCATTTT. The complete variable domain, with remaining parts taken from reference TRBV29-1 and TRBJ1-5, reads SAVISQKPSRDICQRGTSLTIQCQVDSQVTMMFWYRQQPGQSLTLIATANQGSEATYESGFVIDKFPISRPNLTFSTLTVSNMSPEDSSIYLCSVVPGGPNQPQHFGDGTRLSIL.

This clone was recorded a few times. The genes are TRBV5-1 and TRBJ1-1, with 10 bases aligning to TRBD1. Germline CDR1 is SGHRS and CDR2 is YFSETQ. V lost 4 bases to trimming and J lost 6 bases; unmatched junction nucleotides: 9. The CDR3 consists of 15 residues. DNA of the CDR3: TGCGCCAGCAGCATGACAGGGGGCGCTCTCTCTGAAGCTTTCTTT. It yields the protein CASSMTGGALSEAFF.

The CDR3 loop reads CASSEFQGGSADTQYF. For the CDR3, the DNA is TGTGCCAGCAGTGAATTTCAGGGGGGGTCCGCAGATACGCAGTATTTT. This chain uses TRBV25-1 with TRBJ2-3; tentatively, D is TRBD1 or TRBD2 (7 bases each). This CDR3 has 16 residues. V gave up 1 base and J gave up 4 bases, with 15 bases separating them. Looked up from germline, CDR1 is MGHDK and CDR2 is SYGVNS.

Here the CDR3 reads CASSVDPSGETQYF. CDR3 bases: TGTGCCAGCAGCGTAGATCCGTCAGGGGAGACCCAGTACTTC. The chain joins TRBV9 to TRBJ2-5; the D gene is possibly TRBD1 (5 bases). This CDR3 is built from 14 residues. CDR1 SGDLS and CDR2 YYNGEE come from the germline V gene. V was cut by 0 bases and J by 5 bases, with 11 bases left in between.

To note about this clone: The sample carries other DNA sequences with the same CDR3. The chain is built from TRBV30 and TRBJ2-1, with a possible D match to TRBD2 (6 bases). The CDR3 is made up of 11 amino acids. Trimming removed 7 bases from V and 13 bases from J, with 17 bases in between. Germline loops: CDR1 GTSNPN, CDR2 SVGIG (reference sequence). CDR3 region: CAFGERRDQFF. CDR3 sequence (DNA): TGTGCCTTCGGCGAGAGGAGGGATCAGTTCTTC.

The chain combines TRBV29-1 with TRBJ2-1; D assignment may be TRBD1 or TRBD2 (6 bases each). Trimming left V 4 bases short and J 7 bases short, with 14 bases between. The CDR3 loop spans 13 amino acids. Looked up from germline, CDR1 is SQVTM and CDR2 is ANQGSEA. CDR3 residues: CSVATGAGNEQFF. DNA of the CDR3: TGCAGCGTTGCTACGGGGGCGGGGAATGAGCAGTTCTTC.

J is TRBJ2-7 and V is TRBV11-2, with TRBD2 as a possible D gene (6 bases). Germline V gives CDR1 SGHAT, CDR2 FQNNGV. The CDR3 has 15 amino acids. Between the trimmed V and J ends, which lost 6 bases and 5 bases, there was a span of 20 bases. The CDR3 spells CASRPSQRRENEQYF. In DNA, the CDR3 is TGTGCCAGCAGGCCCTCCCAGCGGAGGGAGAACGAGCAGTACTTC.

This clone appeared a few times. One end of the junction does not line up with germline, which may come from a read error. The V call is TRBV6-5, the J call TRBJ2-5; maybe TRBD1 (5 bases). The CDR3 extends over 14 amino acids. Germline values: CDR1 MNHEY, CDR2 SVGAGI. The CDR3 region has the DNA TGTGCCAGCAGTGACTCAGGGTACGCAGAGACCCAGTACTTC. It specifies CASSDSGYAETQYF.

The table lists this clone with a few counts. The CDR3 here is CSVGGQGGGEQYF. The DNA for the CDR3 is TGCAGCGTAGGGGGACAGGGCGGTGGCGAGCAGTACTTC. The gene calls are TRBV29-1 and TRBJ2-7; TRBD1 aligns across 9 bases. In germline, CDR1 is SQVTM, CDR2 ANQGSEA. V lost 6 bases to trimming and J lost 6 bases; unmatched junction nucleotides: 9. This CDR3 comprises 13 residues.

V gene TRBV9 combines with J gene TRBJ2-3, with a tentative D call TRBD1 (5 bases). This CDR3 is 14 amino acids long. The germline V gene has CDR1 SGDLS and CDR2 YYNGEE. Trimming took off 0 bases at V and 10 bases at J, with 15 bases between the two ends. For the CDR3, the DNA is TGTGCCAGCAGCGTAGAGGGGCTAGGGGATCCGCAGTATTTT. It is translated as CASSVEGLGDPQYF.

V and J are TRBV29-1 and TRBJ2-7; weak D call: TRBD1 (6 bases). CDR1 is SQVTM, CDR2 ANQGSEA, per germline. V lost 3 bases and J lost 6, with 12 bases in between. The CDR3 contains 12 residues. The chain's CDR3 is CSVEGQGREQYF. The CDR3 nucleotides are TGCAGCGTTGAGGGCCAGGGGCGCGAGCAGTACTTC.

This clone was detected a few times. This rearrangement joins TRBV4-2 to TRBJ1-2; no clear D. The ends were cut back, 0 bases at V and 2 bases at J, with 13 bases in the middle. Germline V gives CDR1 LGHNA, CDR2 YNFKEQ. The CDR3 is made up of 16 amino acids. As DNA, the CDR3 is TGTGCCAGCAGCCAAGAACCTCAATCTAACAACTATGGCTACACCTTC. Its translation: CASSQEPQSNNYGYTF.

This clone has only a few counts. The gene calls are TRBV7-2 and TRBJ2-7, with 7 bases aligning to TRBD2. The CDR3 spans 15 residues. The ends lost 0 bases at V and 3 bases at J; junction bases unmatched: 5. CDR1 is SGHTA, CDR2 FQGNSA, per germline. CDR3: CASSLAVRGYYEQYF. DNA for the CDR3: TGTGCCAGCAGCTTAGCGGTGCGGGGGTACTACGAGCAGTACTTC.

This clone has a single count. The V and J genes are TRBV30 and TRBJ2-5; tentative D call: TRBD2 (6 bases). Germline-derived CDR1 and CDR2 are GTSNPN and SVGIG (reference sequence). This CDR3 comprises 14 residues. The V and J ends lost 2 bases and 9 bases respectively, with 19 bases between them. The CDR3 region has the DNA TGTGCCTGGAGTCCGCAGACGGGAGCTCAGGCCCAGTACTTC. This encodes CAWSPQTGAQAQYF.

This chain links TRBV7-2 with TRBJ2-7, with D possibly matching TRBD1 (5 bases). The CDR3 is 14 residues long. In germline, CDR1 is SGHTA, CDR2 FQGNSA. Trimming left V 1 base short and J 3 bases short, with 10 bases between. The DNA of the CDR3 is TGTGCCAGCAGCTTAGGTGGCAGGGTCTACGAGCAGTACTTC. This gives the protein CASSLGGRVYEQYF.

The chain employs TRBV19 and TRBJ2-6, with D perhaps being TRBD1 or TRBD2 (6 bases each). The CDR3 has 18 amino acids. From germline, CDR1 is LNHDA and CDR2 SQIVND (reference sequence). V lost 4 bases, J lost 0 bases, and 16 bases lay in between. CDR3 DNA: TGTGCCAGTAGTACCTCTAGGGGGGCTAGCTCTGGGGCCAACGTCCTGACTTTC. This sequence encodes CASSTSRGASSGANVLTF.

The CDR3 coding sequence is TGTGCCAGCAGCTTGGATAGTAGGGCTGAGCAGTTCTTC. It yields the protein CASSLDSRAEQFF. The genes are TRBV5-4 and TRBJ2-1; D ambiguous. CDR3 length: 13 residues. The germline V gene encodes CDR1 SGHNT and CDR2 YYREEE (reference sequence). The V end lost 0 bases, the J end lost 9 bases, and 10 bases lay between the germline ends.